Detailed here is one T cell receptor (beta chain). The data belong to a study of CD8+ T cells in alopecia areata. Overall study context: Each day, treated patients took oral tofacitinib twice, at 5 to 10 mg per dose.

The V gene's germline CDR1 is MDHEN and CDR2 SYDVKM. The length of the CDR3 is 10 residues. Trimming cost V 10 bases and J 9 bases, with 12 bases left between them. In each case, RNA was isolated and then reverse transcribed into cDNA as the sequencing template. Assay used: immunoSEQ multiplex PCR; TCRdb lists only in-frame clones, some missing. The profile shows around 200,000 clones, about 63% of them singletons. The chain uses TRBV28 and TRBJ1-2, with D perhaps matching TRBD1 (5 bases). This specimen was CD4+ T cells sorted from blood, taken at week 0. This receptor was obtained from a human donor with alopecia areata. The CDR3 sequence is CATRGARYTF. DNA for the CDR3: TGTGCCACCCGAGGGGCCCGCTACACCTTC.